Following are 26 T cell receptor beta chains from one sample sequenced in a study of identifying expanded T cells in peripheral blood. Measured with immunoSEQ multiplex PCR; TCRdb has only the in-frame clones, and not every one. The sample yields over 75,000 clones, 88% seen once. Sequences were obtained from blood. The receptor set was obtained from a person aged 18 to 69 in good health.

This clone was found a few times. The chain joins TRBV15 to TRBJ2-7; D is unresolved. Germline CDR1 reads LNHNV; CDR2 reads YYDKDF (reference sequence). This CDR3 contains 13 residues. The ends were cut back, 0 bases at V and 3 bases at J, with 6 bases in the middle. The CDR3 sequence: CATSRDRSYEQYF. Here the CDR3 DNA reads TGTGCCACCAGCAGAGATCGCAGCTACGAGCAGTACTTC. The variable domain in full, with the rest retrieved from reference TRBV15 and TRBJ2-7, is DAMVIQNPRYQVTQFGKPVTLSCSQTLNHNVMYWYQQKSSQAPKLLFHYYDKDFNNEADTPDNFQSRRPNTSFCFLDIRSPGLGDTAMYLCATSRDRSYEQYFGPGTRLTVT.

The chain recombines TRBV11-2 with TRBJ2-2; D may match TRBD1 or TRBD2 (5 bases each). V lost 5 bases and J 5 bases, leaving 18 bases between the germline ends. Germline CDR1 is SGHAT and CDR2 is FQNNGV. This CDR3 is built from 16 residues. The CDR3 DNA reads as TGTGCCAGCAGCCTACCAGGGACGGGTAGAACCGGGGAGCTGTTTTTT. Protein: CASSLPGTGRTGELFF. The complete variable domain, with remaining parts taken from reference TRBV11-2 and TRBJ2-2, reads EAGVAQSPRYKIIEKRQSVAFWCNPISGHATLYWYQQILGQGPKLLIQFQNNGVVDDSQLPKDRFSAERLKGVDSTLKIQPAKLEDSAVYLCASSLPGTGRTGELFFGEGSRLTVL.

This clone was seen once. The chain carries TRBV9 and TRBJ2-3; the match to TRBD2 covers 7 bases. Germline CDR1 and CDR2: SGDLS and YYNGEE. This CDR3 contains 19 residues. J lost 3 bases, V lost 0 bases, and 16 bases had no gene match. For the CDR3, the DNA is TGTGCCAGCAGCGTAGAACCGGCGGGGGATGTCTCGGTTACAGATACGCAGTATTTT. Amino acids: CASSVEPAGDVSVTDTQYF.

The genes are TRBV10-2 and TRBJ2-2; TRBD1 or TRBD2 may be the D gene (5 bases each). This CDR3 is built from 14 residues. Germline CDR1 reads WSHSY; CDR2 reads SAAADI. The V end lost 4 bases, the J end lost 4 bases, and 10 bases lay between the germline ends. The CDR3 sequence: CASSASGGTGELFF. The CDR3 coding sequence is TGCGCCAGCAGTGCTAGTGGGGGCACCGGGGAGCTGTTTTTT.

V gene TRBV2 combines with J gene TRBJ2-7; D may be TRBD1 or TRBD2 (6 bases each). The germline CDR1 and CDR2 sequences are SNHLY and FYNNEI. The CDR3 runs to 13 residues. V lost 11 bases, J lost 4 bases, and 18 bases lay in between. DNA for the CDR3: TGTGCCTCGAAGGGGGGCTACGATTACGAGCAGTACTTC. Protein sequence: CASKGGYDYEQYF.

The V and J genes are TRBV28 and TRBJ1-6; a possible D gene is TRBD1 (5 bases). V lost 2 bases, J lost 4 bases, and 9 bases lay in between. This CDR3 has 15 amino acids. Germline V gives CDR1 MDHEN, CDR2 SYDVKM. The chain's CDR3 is CASSLGGDYNSPLHF. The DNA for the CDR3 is TGTGCCAGCAGTTTAGGGGGTGATTATAATTCACCCCTCCACTTT.

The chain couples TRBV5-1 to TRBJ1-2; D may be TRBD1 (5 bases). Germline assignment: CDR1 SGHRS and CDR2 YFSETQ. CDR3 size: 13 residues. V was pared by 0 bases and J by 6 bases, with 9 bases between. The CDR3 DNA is TGCGCCAGCAGCTTGGAGGGGTTGGATGGCTACACCTTC. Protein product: CASSLEGLDGYTF.

Here the CDR3 DNA reads TGTGCCAGCAGTGAGTCAGCGGGGGCCGCAGATACGCAGTATTTT. It encodes CASSESAGAADTQYF. The V gene is TRBV6-4, the J gene TRBJ2-3; 8 bases are shared with TRBD2. The germline gives CDR1 MRHNA, CDR2 SNTAGT. Trimming at V came to 3 bases and at J to 4 bases, leaving 6 bases not matched to a gene. The CDR3 length is 15 residues.

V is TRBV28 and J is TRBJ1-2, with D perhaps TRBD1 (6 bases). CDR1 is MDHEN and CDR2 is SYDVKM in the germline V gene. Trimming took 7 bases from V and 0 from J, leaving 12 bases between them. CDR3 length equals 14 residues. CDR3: CASKLGGPNYGYTF. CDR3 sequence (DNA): TGTGCCAGCAAACTGGGGGGGCCTAACTATGGCTACACCTTC.

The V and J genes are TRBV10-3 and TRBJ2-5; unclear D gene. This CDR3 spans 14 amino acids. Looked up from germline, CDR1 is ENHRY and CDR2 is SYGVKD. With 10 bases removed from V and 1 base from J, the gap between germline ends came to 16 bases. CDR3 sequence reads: CATTPSSLQETQYF. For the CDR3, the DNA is TGTGCCACAACACCCTCGAGCCTCCAAGAGACCCAGTACTTC.

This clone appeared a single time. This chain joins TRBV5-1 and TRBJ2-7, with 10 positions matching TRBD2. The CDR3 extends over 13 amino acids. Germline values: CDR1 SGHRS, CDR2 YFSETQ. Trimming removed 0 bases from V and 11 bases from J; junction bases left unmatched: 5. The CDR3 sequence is CASSLEPSGGEYF. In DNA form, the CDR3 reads TGCGCCAGCAGCTTGGAACCTAGCGGGGGAGAGTACTTC.

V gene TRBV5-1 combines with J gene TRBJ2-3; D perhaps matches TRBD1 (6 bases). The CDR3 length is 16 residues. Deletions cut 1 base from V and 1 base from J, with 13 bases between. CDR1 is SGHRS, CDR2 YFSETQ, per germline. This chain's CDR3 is CASSLKVAGGTDTQYF. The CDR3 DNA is TGCGCCAGCAGCTTGAAAGTGGCAGGGGGCACAGATACGCAGTATTTT.

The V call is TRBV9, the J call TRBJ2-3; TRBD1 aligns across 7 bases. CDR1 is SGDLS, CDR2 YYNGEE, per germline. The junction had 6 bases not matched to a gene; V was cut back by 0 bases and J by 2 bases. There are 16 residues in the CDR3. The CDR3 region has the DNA TGTGCCAGCAGCGTAGGAACAGGGGCCCTCACAGATACGCAGTATTTT. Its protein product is CASSVGTGALTDTQYF.

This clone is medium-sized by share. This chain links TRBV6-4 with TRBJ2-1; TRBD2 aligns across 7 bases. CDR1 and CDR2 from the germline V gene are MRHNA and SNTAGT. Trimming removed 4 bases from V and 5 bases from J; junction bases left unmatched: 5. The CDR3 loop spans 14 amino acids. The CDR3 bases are TGTGCCAGCAGTGGGGGGGGAGATCACAATGAGCAGTTCTTC. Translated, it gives CASSGGGDHNEQFF.

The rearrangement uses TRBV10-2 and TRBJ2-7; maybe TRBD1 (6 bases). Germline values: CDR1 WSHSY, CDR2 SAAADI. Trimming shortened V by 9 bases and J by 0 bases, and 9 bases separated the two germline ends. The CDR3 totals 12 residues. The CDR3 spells CASEGDSYEQYF. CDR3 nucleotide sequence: TGCGCCAGTGAGGGGGACTCCTACGAGCAGTACTTC.

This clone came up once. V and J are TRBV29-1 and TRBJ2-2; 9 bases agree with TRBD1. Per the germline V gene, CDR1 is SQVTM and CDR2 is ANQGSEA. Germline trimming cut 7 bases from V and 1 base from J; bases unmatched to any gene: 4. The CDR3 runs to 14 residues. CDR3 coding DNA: TGCAGCGCGGGACAGGGTGAGAACACCGGGGAGCTGTTTTTT. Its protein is CSAGQGENTGELFF.

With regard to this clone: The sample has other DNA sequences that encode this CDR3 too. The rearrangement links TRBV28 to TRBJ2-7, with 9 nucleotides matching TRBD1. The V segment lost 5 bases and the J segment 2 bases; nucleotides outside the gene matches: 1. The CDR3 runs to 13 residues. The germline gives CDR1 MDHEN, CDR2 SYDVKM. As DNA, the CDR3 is TGTGCCAGCAGTCGGGACAGGGCCTACGAGCAGTACTTC. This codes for CASSRDRAYEQYF.

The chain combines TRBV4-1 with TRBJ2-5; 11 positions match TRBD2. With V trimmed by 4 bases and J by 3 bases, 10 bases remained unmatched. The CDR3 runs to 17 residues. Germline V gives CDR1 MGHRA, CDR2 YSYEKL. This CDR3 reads CASSLGTGTSGKETQYF. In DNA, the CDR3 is TGCGCCAGCAGCCTGGGGACCGGGACTAGCGGAAAAGAGACCCAGTACTTC.

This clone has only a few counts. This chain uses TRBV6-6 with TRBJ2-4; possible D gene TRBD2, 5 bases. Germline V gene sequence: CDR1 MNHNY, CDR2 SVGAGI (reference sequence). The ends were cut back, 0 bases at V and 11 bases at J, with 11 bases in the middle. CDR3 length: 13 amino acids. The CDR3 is CASSYSPGNVQYF. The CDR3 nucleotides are TGTGCCAGCAGTTACTCCCCCGGGAACGTTCAGTACTTC.

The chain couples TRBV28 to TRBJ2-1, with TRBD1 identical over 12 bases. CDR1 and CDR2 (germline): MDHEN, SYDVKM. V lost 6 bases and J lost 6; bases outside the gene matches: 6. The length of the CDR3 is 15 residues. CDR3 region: CASRGGQGATNEQFF. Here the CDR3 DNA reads TGTGCCAGCAGGGGGGGACAGGGGGCCACCAATGAGCAGTTCTTC. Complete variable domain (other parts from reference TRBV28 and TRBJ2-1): DVKVTQSSRYLVKRTGEKVFLECVQDMDHENMFWYRQDPGLGLRLIYFSYDVKMKEKGDIPEGYSVSREKKERFSLILESASTNQTSMYLCASRGGQGATNEQFFGPGTRLTVL.

DNA of the CDR3: TGTGCCAGCAGCTTGAGGGGGGCGCCCACTGAAGCTTTCTTT. Residues: CASSLRGAPTEAFF. The chain couples TRBV5-4 to TRBJ1-1; maybe TRBD1 (6 bases). Trimming pared 1 base from V and 4 bases from J, leaving 11 bases between. Germline CDR1 and CDR2: SGHNT and YYREEE (reference sequence). CDR3 length: 14 amino acids.

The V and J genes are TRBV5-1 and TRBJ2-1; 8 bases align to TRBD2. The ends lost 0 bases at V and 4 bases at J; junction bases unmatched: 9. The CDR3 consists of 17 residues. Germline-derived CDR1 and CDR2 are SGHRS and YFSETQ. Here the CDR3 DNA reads TGCGCCAGCAGCTTGGACGCGGCGGGGGGCCTGTACAATGAGCAGTTCTTC. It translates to CASSLDAAGGLYNEQFF.

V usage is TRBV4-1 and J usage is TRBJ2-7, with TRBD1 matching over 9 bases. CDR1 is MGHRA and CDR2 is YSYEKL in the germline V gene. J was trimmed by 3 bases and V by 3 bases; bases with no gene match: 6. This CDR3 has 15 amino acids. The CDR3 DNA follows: TGCGCCAGCAGCCAGCCGGGACAGGGCTTCTACGAGCAGTACTTC. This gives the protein CASSQPGQGFYEQYF.

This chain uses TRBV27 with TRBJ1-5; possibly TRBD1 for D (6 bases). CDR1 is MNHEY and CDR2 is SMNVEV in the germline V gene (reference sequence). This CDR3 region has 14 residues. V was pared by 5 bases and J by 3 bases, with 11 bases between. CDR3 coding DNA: TGTGCCAGCAGTCCGTGGACAGCCAATCAGCCCCAGCATTTT. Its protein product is CASSPWTANQPQHF.

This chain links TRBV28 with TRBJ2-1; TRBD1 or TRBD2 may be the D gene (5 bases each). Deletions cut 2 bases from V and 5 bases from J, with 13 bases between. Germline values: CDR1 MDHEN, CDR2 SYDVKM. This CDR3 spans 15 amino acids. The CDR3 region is CASSLEGWGNNEQFF. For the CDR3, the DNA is TGTGCCAGCAGTTTAGAGGGGTGGGGTAACAATGAGCAGTTCTTC.

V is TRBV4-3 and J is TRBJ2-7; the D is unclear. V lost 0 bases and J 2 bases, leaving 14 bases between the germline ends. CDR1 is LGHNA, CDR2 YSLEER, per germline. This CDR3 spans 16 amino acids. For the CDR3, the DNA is TGCGCCAGCAGCCAAGATTGGCGCCTTCGACCCTACGAGCAGTACTTC. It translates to CASSQDWRLRPYEQYF.